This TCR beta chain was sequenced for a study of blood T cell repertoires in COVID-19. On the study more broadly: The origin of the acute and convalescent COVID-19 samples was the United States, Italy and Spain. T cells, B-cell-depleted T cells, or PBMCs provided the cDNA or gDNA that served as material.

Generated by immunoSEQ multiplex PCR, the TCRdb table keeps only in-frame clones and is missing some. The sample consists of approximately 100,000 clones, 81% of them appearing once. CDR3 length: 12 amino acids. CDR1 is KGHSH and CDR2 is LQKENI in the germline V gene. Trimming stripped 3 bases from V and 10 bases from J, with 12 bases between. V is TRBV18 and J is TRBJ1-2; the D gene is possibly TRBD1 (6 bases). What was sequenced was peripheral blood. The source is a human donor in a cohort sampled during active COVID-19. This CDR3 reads CASSPQGSDYTF. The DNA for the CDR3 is TGTGCCAGCTCACCCCAGGGGTCTGACTACACCTTC.